A selection of T cell receptor beta chains follows, all from one sample in a study of blood T cell repertoires in COVID-19. Sequenced by immunoSEQ multiplex PCR; TCRdb stores in-frame clones only, minus some. The sample includes over 120,000 clones, about four fifths of them seen just once. Sequenced input: PBMCs or T cells enriched from blood (not recorded which). The receptors derive from a man aged 45-65 years who had recovered from COVID-19. Each CDR3 is given with its conserved first and last residue. D genes are given only for firm matches. Clone size is shown for a subset of rows, as once, few, many or a class of expanded clone.

j_call d_call cdr3_length clone_size v_call cdr3_aa cdr3_nt
TRBJ1-1 NA 14 once TRBV9 CASSVEGGGTEAFF TGTGCCAGCAGCGTAGAGGGAGGAGGGACTGAAGCTTTCTTT
TRBJ2-3 TRBD2 16 few TRBV29-1 CSVVTLAGGARLIWYF TGCAGCGTTGTAACGCTAGCGGGGGGGGCAAGGTTAATATGGTATTTT
TRBJ1-4 NA 15 NA TRBV18 CASSPRKGANEKLFF TGTGCCAGCTCACCAAGAAAAGGGGCTAATGAAAAACTGTTTTTT
TRBJ2-1 NA 16 NA TRBV28 CASSSQGGSSYNEQFF TGTGCCAGCAGTTCTCAGGGTGGCAGCTCCTACAATGAGCAGTTCTTC
TRBJ2-7 TRBD1 12 once TRBV19 CATEDRRYEQYF TGTGCCACCGAGGACAGGAGGTACGAGCAGTACTTC
TRBJ1-6 NA 17 NA TRBV4-1 CASSRRGALTYNSPLHF TGCGCCAGCAGCCGGAGGGGAGCTCTGACCTATAATTCACCCCTCCACTTT
TRBJ2-7 TRBD1 15 NA TRBV20-1 CSASPSRDRGLEQYF TGCAGTGCTAGTCCTTCCCGGGACAGGGGGCTCGAGCAGTACTTC
TRBJ1-1 NA 13 NA TRBV15 CATRMREATEAFF TGTGCCACCAGGATGCGGGAGGCCACTGAAGCTTTCTTT
TRBJ2-5 NA 13 NA TRBV11-3 CASSPGQQETQYF TGTGCCAGCAGCCCCGGACAGCAAGAGACCCAGTACTTC
TRBJ1-2 NA 15 NA TRBV28 CASSPGGGAVDGYTF TGTGCCAGCAGCCCCGGGGGGGGCGCGGTAGATGGCTACACCTTC
TRBJ2-6 NA 14 NA TRBV30 CAWSRGTGANVLTF TGTGCCTGGAGTCGGGGTACCGGGGCCAACGTCCTGACTTTC
TRBJ1-3 NA 13 NA TRBV7-2 CASSLSSGNTIYF TGTGCCAGCAGCCTCAGCTCTGGAAACACCATATATTTT
TRBJ2-3 TRBD2 16 NA TRBV11-3 CASSVGGSGATDTQYF TGTGCCAGCAGCGTTGGGGGTAGCGGGGCGACAGATACGCAGTATTTT
TRBJ2-7 NA 13 NA TRBV19 CASKRTGGDEQYF TGTGCCAGTAAAAGAACAGGCGGGGACGAGCAGTACTTC
TRBJ1-2 TRBD1 14 NA TRBV25-1 CASSEPGGTHGYTF TGTGCCAGCAGTGAACCAGGGGGCACCCATGGCTACACCTTC
TRBJ2-3 NA 14 NA TRBV28 CASRGDSSTDTQYF TGTGCCAGCAGAGGGGATTCTAGCACAGATACGCAGTATTTT
TRBJ1-4 NA 16 NA TRBV7-2 CASSLGGARVGEKLFF TGTGCCAGCAGCTTAGGCGGTGCGAGGGTGGGTGAAAAACTGTTTTTT
TRBJ2-5 TRBD1 15 NA TRBV6-2/TRBV6-3 CASSYSTGGVETQYF TGTGCCAGCAGTTACTCGACAGGGGGCGTAGAGACCCAGTACTTC
TRBJ2-7 TRBD2 16 NA TRBV7-2 CASSLLTSGGANEQYF TGTGCCAGCAGCTTATTAACAAGCGGGGGGGCCAACGAGCAGTACTTC
TRBJ1-1 NA 14 NA TRBV6-2/TRBV6-3 CASSYFQGSTEAFF TGTGCCAGCAGTTACTTTCAGGGGAGCACTGAAGCTTTCTTT
TRBJ1-1 TRBD1 18 NA TRBV7-2 CASSLSPGQGWWDTEAFF TGTGCCAGCAGCTTATCTCCGGGACAGGGGTGGTGGGACACTGAAGCTTTCTTT
TRBJ1-1 TRBD1 16 NA TRBV7-3 CASSFTGGVPSSEAFF TGTGCCAGCAGCTTCACAGGGGGCGTCCCCTCCTCTGAAGCTTTCTTT
TRBJ1-3 NA 14 NA TRBV9 CASSEQGFGNTIYF TGTGCCAGCAGCGAACAGGGATTTGGAAACACCATATATTTT
TRBJ2-1 TRBD2 17 NA TRBV5-6 CASSLGTSGGNYNEQFF TGTGCCAGCAGCTTAGGGACTAGCGGGGGGAATTACAATGAGCAGTTCTTC
TRBJ2-1 TRBD2 15 few TRBV10-3 CAISPGTSYGNEQFF TGTGCCATCAGCCCCGGGACTAGCTACGGCAATGAGCAGTTCTTC
TRBJ2-2 TRBD2 17 NA TRBV9 CASSAAPGGLDTGELFF TGTGCCAGCAGCGCCGCCCCGGGGGGACTCGACACCGGGGAGCTGTTTTTT
TRBJ1-4 TRBD1 13 NA TRBV2 CASSGTGREKLFF TGTGCCAGCAGTGGGACAGGGCGAGAAAAACTGTTTTTT
TRBJ1-5 NA 14 NA TRBV28 CASSLRDFNQPQHF TGTGCCAGCAGTCTCAGGGACTTCAATCAGCCCCAGCATTTT
TRBJ1-6 NA 18 NA TRBV7-2 CASSLTPGGPLSNSPLHF TGTGCCAGCAGCTTAACCCCCGGGGGGCCTTTATCCAATTCACCCCTCCACTTT
TRBJ1-5 NA 14 NA TRBV20-1 CSASGGSSNQPQHF TGCAGTGCTAGTGGAGGCTCTAGCAATCAGCCCCAGCATTTT
TRBJ2-3 NA 12 NA TRBV10-1 CASGGERDTQYF TGCGCCAGCGGCGGGGAGCGTGATACGCAGTATTTT
TRBJ1-5 NA 16 once TRBV18 CASSWLRGNSNQPQHF TGTGCCAGCTCATGGCTCAGGGGAAATAGCAATCAGCCCCAGCATTTT
TRBJ1-3 NA 17 NA TRBV11-2 CASSLGPERTGGNTIYF TGTGCCAGCAGCTTAGGTCCTGAGCGAACAGGTGGAAACACCATATATTTT
TRBJ2-7 NA 14 NA TRBV6-2/TRBV6-3 CASSYWQGPYEQYF TGTGCCAGCAGTTACTGGCAGGGCCCCTACGAGCAGTACTTC
TRBJ1-4 NA 16 NA TRBV4-1 CASSQPAGRTNEKLFF TGCGCCAGCAGCCAACCGGCGGGGAGGACTAATGAAAAACTGTTTTTT
TRBJ2-1 TRBD2 17 once TRBV5-1 CASSSRLAGGLYNEQFF TGCGCCAGCAGCTCAAGACTAGCGGGGGGACTCTACAATGAGCAGTTCTTC
TRBJ1-6 TRBD1 16 NA TRBV6-1 CASTEGQGVFNSPLHF TGTGCCAGCACTGAGGGACAGGGGGTTTTTAATTCACCCCTCCACTTT
TRBJ2-5 TRBD2 12 NA TRBV2 CASSVSGETQYF TGTGCCAGCAGTGTTAGCGGGGAGACCCAGTACTTC
TRBJ1-1 NA 14 NA TRBV6-5 CASSYDPGNTEAFF TGTGCCAGCAGTTACGATCCAGGGAACACTGAAGCTTTCTTT
TRBJ1-2 TRBD1 15 NA TRBV5-1 CASTSGGGTNYGYTF TGCGCCAGCACGTCCGGAGGGGGCACTAACTATGGCTACACCTTC
TRBJ1-2 TRBD1 15 once TRBV7-9 CASSFDRGRPGGYTF TGTGCCAGCAGCTTCGACAGGGGGCGGCCGGGAGGCTACACCTTC
TRBJ2-5 NA 16 once TRBV5-6 CASSLWPGVRQETQYF TGTGCCAGCAGCTTGTGGCCAGGGGTCCGCCAAGAGACCCAGTACTTC
TRBJ2-3 NA 15 few TRBV7-2 CASSRDWDATDTQYF TGTGCCAGCAGCCGGGACTGGGACGCCACAGATACGCAGTATTTT
TRBJ2-1 TRBD1 14 once TRBV19 CASSIEHRGNEQFF TGTGCCAGTAGTATAGAGCACAGGGGCAATGAGCAGTTCTTC
TRBJ1-2 NA 14 NA TRBV24-1 CATSDPGHLYGYTF TGTGCCACCAGTGATCCGGGACACCTCTATGGCTACACCTTC
TRBJ2-5 TRBD1 15 NA TRBV3-1/TRBV3-2 CASSLEDRGRETQYF TGTGCCAGCAGCCTAGAGGACAGGGGGCGGGAGACCCAGTACTTC